This T cell receptor beta chain was recovered during a study of blood T cell repertoires in COVID-19 (dated by TCRdb to 2018 to 2020). In the study overall: Collaborator samples came from the United States, Italy and Spain and covered acute and convalescent phases of COVID-19. The prospective study material was composed of cDNA or gDNA derived from T cells, B-cell-depleted T cells, or PBMCs. Deeply sampled blood TCRbeta repertoires from subjects exposed to, actively infected with, or recovered from COVID-19 were included in the dataset. The repertoires were released in a freely available public database intended as a resource for research on the immune response to SARS-CoV-2. Samples were obtained from the ongoing ImmuneRACE study (first 160 participants) and from roughly 1,300 subjects provided by 6 global collaborators. A de-identified subject ID, COVID-19 status, age in years and sex were almost always included in the sample metadata. Where HLA class I and class II types were available, the types were taken from metadata supplied by the sample provider, not from assay-based typing.

General conclusions and limits of the study: Clinical and demographic metadata were provided uncurated, with the amount varying by source and participant.

On this clone: Its antigen is currently not known. Base qualities are not recorded, but no much larger clone differs from it by a single base.

V lost 1 base and J lost 1 base, and the count of bases not matched to a germline gene is 4. Via the germline V gene, CDR1 is SGHAT and CDR2 FQNNGV. The CDR3 covers 16 residues, taking in both the cysteine and the phenylalanine. The DNA shown is the 48-base CDR3, in frame from base 1. The collaborating institutions used their own protocols to collect whole blood in K2EDTA tubes. For TCRbeta analysis, collaborators shipped samples in one of three forms: frozen whole blood, isolated PBMCs, or DNA extracted from either of those sample types. The immunoSEQ Assay, a bias-controlled multiplex PCR, was used to amplify TCRbeta CDR3 regions from genomic DNA. Per the original workflow: Within the assay, amplification of reference gene primers was used to estimate how many nucleated cells each sample contained. To quantify the absolute abundance of each unique TCRbeta CDR3 rearrangement, sequence reads were collapsed and filtered. Productive Simpson clonality was computed per sample as the square root of Simpson's diversity index over productive rearrangements. The source is immuneACCESS, and TCRdb retained only in-frame sequences with V and J called. Part of the clones is not carried over; for the studies checked, unresolved V genes explain less than half of this, and the remainder is unexplained. V and J calls plus clone size are reproduced from that table; the DNA served to infer D and trimming. The table for this sample lists some 170,000 clones; around 81% of them were counted only once. Approximately 11% of the sample rests with the top ten.

Specimen: peripheral blood. The source of this sequence is a man aged 55 to 70 with active or convalescent COVID-19. The chain couples TRBV11-2 to TRBJ2-5; 9 junctional bases match TRBD2. The CDR3 is CASSLGGLAAQETQYF. The nucleotide sequence reads TGTGCCAGCAGCTTAGGGGGACTAGCTGCCCAAGAGACCCAGTACTTC. Here the CDR3 is joined to the reference TRBV11-2 and TRBJ2-5 genes, and the full variable domain is: EAGVAQSPRYKIIEKRQSVAFWCNPISGHATLYWYQQILGQGPKLLIQFQNNGVVDDSQLPKDRFSAERLKGVDSTLKIQPAKLEDSAVYLCASSLGGLAAQETQYFGPGTRLLVL.